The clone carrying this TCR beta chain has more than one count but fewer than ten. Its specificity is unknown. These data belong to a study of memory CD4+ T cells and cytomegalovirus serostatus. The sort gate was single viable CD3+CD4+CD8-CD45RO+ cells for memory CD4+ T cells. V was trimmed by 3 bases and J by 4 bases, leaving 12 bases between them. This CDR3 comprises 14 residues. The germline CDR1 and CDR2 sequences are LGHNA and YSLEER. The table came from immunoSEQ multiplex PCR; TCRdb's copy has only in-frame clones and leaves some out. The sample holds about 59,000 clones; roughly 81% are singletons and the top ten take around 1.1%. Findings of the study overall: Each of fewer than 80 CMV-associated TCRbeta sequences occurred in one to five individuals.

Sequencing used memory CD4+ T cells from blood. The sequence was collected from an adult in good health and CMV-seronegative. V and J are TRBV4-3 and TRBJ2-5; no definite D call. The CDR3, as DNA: TGCGCCAGCAGCCAGTTTCTGGCGTTAGAGACCCAGTACTTC. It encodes CASSQFLALETQYF.